The clone carrying this TCR beta chain has just a few counts. Its antigen is still unknown. The source of the sample is a study of OX40 agonist ivuxolimab in advanced cancers. About the research overall: An agonistic human IgG2 monoclonal antibody against OX40 (CD134) was given. Prior anti-PD-1, anti-PD-L1 or anti-CTLA-4 therapy did not bar entry, and 30% to 40% had some. Study findings and constraints: Blood T cells, both CD4+ and CD8+, expanded clonally by week 6 at 0.1 to 3.0 mg/kg. Expanded clones were, on average, more numerous among CD8+ T cells than CD4+.

Clones were read by immunoSEQ multiplex PCR, and TCRdb kept only the in-frame ones, dropping some. This repertoire shows 70,000 or so clones, roughly 80% found once; its top ten account for almost 6%. This CDR3 is built from 14 residues. V gave up 7 bases and J gave up 8 bases, with 17 bases separating them. CDR1 LNHDA and CDR2 SQIVND come from the germline V gene (reference sequence). The material was CD4+ or CD8+ T cells sorted from blood, obtained in a trial of the OX40 agonist ivuxolimab. This TCR derives from an adult with an advanced solid tumor such as melanoma, head and neck, liver or kidney cancer. The V and J genes are TRBV19 and TRBJ1-4, with D tentatively TRBD1 (6 bases). The CDR3 DNA is TGTGCCAGTACCCGTGGGGGGGCGCGCGAAAAACTGTTTTTT. This encodes CASTRGGAREKLFF.